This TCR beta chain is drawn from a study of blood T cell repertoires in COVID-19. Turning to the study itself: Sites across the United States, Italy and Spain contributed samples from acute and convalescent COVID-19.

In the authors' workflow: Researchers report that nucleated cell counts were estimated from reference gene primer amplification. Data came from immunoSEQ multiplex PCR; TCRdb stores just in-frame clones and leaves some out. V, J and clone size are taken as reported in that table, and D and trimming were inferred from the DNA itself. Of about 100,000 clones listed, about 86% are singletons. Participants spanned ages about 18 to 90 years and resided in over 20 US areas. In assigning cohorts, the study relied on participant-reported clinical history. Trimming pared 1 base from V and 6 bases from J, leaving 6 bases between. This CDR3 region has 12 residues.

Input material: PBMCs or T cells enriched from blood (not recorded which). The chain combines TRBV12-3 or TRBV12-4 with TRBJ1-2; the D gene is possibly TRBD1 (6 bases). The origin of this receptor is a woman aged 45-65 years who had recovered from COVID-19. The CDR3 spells CASSLDRDGYTF. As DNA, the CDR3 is TGTGCCAGCAGTTTAGACAGGGATGGCTACACCTTC.